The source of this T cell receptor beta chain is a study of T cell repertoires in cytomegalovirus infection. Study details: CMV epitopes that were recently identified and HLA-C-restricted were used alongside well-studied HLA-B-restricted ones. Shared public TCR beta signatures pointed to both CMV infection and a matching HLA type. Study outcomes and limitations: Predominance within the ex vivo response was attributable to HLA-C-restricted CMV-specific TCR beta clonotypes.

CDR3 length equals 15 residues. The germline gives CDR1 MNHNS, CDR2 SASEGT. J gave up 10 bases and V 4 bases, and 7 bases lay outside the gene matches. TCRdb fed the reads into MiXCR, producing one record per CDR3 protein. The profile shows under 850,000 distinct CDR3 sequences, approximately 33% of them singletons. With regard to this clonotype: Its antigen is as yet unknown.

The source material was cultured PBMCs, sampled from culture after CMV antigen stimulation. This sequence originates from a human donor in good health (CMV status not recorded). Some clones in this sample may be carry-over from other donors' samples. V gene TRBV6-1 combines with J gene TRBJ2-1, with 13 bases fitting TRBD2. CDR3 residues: CASSVRTSGSREQFF. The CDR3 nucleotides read TGTGCCAGCAGTGTTCGGACTAGCGGGAGCCGAGAGCAGTTCTTC.